The clone carrying this T cell receptor (beta chain) was detected ten times or more. Its antigen is still unknown. The sample comes from a study of identical twins. Addition of a universal primer site occurred through template switching, and cDNA carried unique molecular identifiers. TCRdb recomputed calls from the 5' RACE reads with MiXCR, one row per CDR3 protein. The sample holds around 250,000 distinct CDR3 sequences, 6.5% to 9.5% seen once. The CDR3 spans 14 residues. Germline-derived CDR1 and CDR2 are MRHNA and SNTAGT. V shed 7 bases and J shed 3 bases, with 15 bases lying between them. Study-level results: Reduced insertions were recorded for abundant cord blood beta clonotypes, with no such pattern in memory repertoires.

This sample was shared with a second study, whose subject was yellow fever vaccine responses in identical twins. Per that paper: Reportedly, the T cell response mounted by twins to vaccine seemed partly convergent, partly personalized.

The receptor comes from a woman between 18 and 29 years old in good health. The chain uses TRBV6-4 and TRBJ2-5, with D hard to call. Source material: CD8+ T cells sorted from blood. Written as DNA, the CDR3 is TGTGCCAGCACTGAGGCCCTAAATAAAGAGACCCAGTACTTC. It encodes CASTEALNKETQYF.